This is a list of T cell receptor beta chains from one sample in a study of T cell repertoires in aging, cancer and after chemotherapy. TCRdb fed the multiplex PCR reads into MiXCR, producing one record per CDR3 protein. The data hold under 9,000 distinct CDR3 sequences, with around a quarter observed a single time. Source material: blood. The receptors derive from a human donor with a blood cancer. CDR3s include the opening cysteine and the closing phenylalanine or tryptophan. A D gene is named only where the DNA matches it firmly. Some rows mark clone size as missing; the rest say once, few, many or name a class of expanded clone.

size	J	V	D	DNA	CDR3
medium-sized	TRBJ1-5	TRBV6-5	TRBD1	TGTGCCAGCAGTCGGACAGGGGGTAGCAATCAGCCCCAGCATTTT	CASSRTGGSNQPQHF
NA	TRBJ2-1	TRBV11-2	TRBD1	TGTGCCAGCAGCTTAGAGAGACAGGGAAACAATGAGCAGTTCTTC	CASSLERQGNNEQFF
few	TRBJ2-5	TRBV11-1	NA	TGTGCCAGCAGCTTAGTTAGGGTCCAGCGGGAGACCCAGTACTTC	CASSLVRVQRETQYF
NA	TRBJ1-2	TRBV6-5	TRBD1	TGTGCCAGCAGTCCGATTGGGACAGGGGTGGATGGCTACACCTTC	CASSPIGTGVDGYTF
many	TRBJ2-7	TRBV5-1	NA	TGCGCCAGCAGCTTGGACGGGACGGCATCCTACGAGCAGTACTTC	CASSLDGTASYEQYF
NA	TRBJ2-7	TRBV6-5	TRBD1	TGTGCCAGCAGTCCCTCCGGGACAGGGGTCGGCGAGCAGTACTTC	CASSPSGTGVGEQYF
NA	TRBJ2-7	TRBV6-2/TRBV6-3	TRBD2	TGTGCCAGCAGTCCCCCCCGGGGGGAGGCCTACGAGCAGTACTTC	CASSPPRGEAYEQYF
once	TRBJ2-2	TRBV7-2	TRBD1	TGTGCCAGCAGTGACCCCGGGACAGGGAGGACCGGGGAGCTGTTTTTT	CASSDPGTGRTGELFF
NA	TRBJ2-3	TRBV6-2/TRBV6-3	TRBD2	TGTGCCAGCAACACGAGGACTAGCGGGCCCTCCCCAGATACGCAGTATTTT	CASNTRTSGPSPDTQYF
medium-sized	TRBJ1-1	TRBV19	TRBD1	TGTGCCAGTCAGGGGGCGCGTTCCACTGAAGCTTTCTTT	CASQGARSTEAFF